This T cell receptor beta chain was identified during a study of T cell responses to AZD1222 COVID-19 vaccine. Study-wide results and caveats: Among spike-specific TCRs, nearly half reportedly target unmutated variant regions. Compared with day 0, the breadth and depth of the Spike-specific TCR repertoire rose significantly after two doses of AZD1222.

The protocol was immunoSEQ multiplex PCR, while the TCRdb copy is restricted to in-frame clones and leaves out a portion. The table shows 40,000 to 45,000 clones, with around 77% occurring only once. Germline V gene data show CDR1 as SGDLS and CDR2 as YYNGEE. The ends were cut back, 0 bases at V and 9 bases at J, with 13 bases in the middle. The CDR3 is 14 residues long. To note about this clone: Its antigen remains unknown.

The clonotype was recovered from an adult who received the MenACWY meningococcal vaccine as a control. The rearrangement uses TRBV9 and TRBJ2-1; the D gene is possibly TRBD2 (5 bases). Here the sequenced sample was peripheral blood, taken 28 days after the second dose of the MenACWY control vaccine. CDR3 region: CASSVGSDGREQFF. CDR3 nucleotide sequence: TGTGCCAGCAGCGTAGGTAGCGATGGGCGTGAGCAGTTCTTC.